This TCR beta chain was recovered during a study of regulatory T cells in long-lasting Graves disease. Findings of the study overall: Clonotypes that were public and shared totalled approximately 2,800 in persistent patients versus over 800 in new patients. Investigators studied peripheral blood only, not thyroid tissue.

As to time point: persistent/refractory GD, antithyroid drugs over 5 years with positive TRAb. Isolated PBMC RNA provided the starting material for the TCR library. Both iRepertoire HTBI primers and Arm-PCR of CDR3 regions were used to build the TCR beta libraries. In the authors' workflow: Samples collectively showed 60 to 75 TRBV and roughly 15 TRBJ segments. TCRdb reanalysed the multiplex PCR reads using MiXCR and keeps one entry per CDR3 protein. Clone size and V and J calls follow TCRdb, not the original study. The data show 650,000 to 700,000 distinct CDR3 sequences, with approximately 31% seen just once and 35% to 55% held by the top ten. Worth noting for this clonotype: What it binds is unknown.

The sequence derives from a female donor with Graves disease. This specimen consisted of peripheral blood mononuclear cells (PBMCs), obtained when the disease was refractory, from a patient treated with antithyroid drugs.

This CDR3 reads CASNSRRRLRREQYF. The DNA of the CDR3 is TGTGCCAGCAACTCCCGACGTCGGCTGAGGAGGGAGCAGTACTTC. The chain links TRBV27 to TRBJ2-7; tentatively, D is TRBD2 (5 bases). Trimming shortened V by 7 bases and J by 7 bases, and 23 bases separated the two germline ends. Germline assignment: CDR1 MNHEY and CDR2 SMNVEV (reference sequence). This CDR3 has 15 amino acids.